Following are 30 T cell receptor beta chains from one sample sequenced in a study of cytomegalovirus exposure and HLA in healthy donors (dated by TCRdb to between 2016 and 2019). Libraries were constructed by the immunoSEQ multiplex PCR assay. For the multiplex PCR, a mixture combining 60 forward primers for TCR Vbeta segments and 13 reverse primers for TCR Jbeta segments was used. Held by TCRdb, this immuneACCESS table contains in-frame sequences only and omits some clones. Under half of the omission traces to an unresolved V gene where checked; the cause of the rest is unknown. This sample comprises 95,000 to 150,000 clones, about 80% of them detected only once. The ten largest clones take up more than 8% of the sample. Input material: PBMCs. All receptors come from a female donor in good health and CMV-seropositive.

This chain uses TRBV30 with TRBJ1-3; D remains ambiguous. CDR1 GTSNPN and CDR2 SVGIG come from the germline V gene (reference sequence). This CDR3 has 12 amino acids. The V gene lost 5 bases and the J gene lost 4 bases, with 9 bases spanning the gap. This CDR3 is CAWAPVGNTIYF. The CDR3 bases are TGTGCCTGGGCCCCGGTGGGAAACACCATATATTTT.

Only a few counts were recorded for this clone. This chain uses TRBV4-3 with TRBJ1-5, with 10 nucleotides matching TRBD1. CDR1 LGHNA and CDR2 YSLEER come from the germline V gene. The J segment lost 8 bases and the V segment lost 2 bases, leaving 6 bases of the junction unmatched. This CDR3 region has 15 residues. The CDR3 DNA is TGCGCCAGCAGCCAAAGGCCCGGGACAGGGGAGCCCCAGCATTTT. Residues: CASSQRPGTGEPQHF.

The genes are TRBV6-1 and TRBJ2-3; 8 nucleotides align to TRBD2. Germline assignment: CDR1 MNHNS and CDR2 SASEGT. The J segment lost 2 bases and the V segment lost 6 bases, leaving 7 bases of the junction unmatched. The CDR3 runs 15 residues. CDR3 amino acids: CASRVWRGDTDTQYF. The CDR3 region has the DNA TGTGCCAGCAGGGTCTGGCGGGGGGACACAGATACGCAGTATTTT.

This clone was seen a few times. The V gene is TRBV7-6, the J gene TRBJ1-6; D ambiguous. This CDR3 contains 14 residues. CDR1 is SGHVS, CDR2 FNYEAQ, per germline. Trimming stripped 4 bases from V and 8 bases from J, with 12 bases between. CDR3 region: CASSSQVADSPLHF. The DNA for the CDR3 is TGTGCCAGCAGCTCTCAAGTCGCAGATTCACCCCTCCACTTT.

The chain has TRBV7-9 and TRBJ2-4, with TRBD1 matching over 8 bases. Germline loops: CDR1 SEHNR, CDR2 FQNEAQ (reference sequence). The CDR3 is 18 residues long. The V gene end was trimmed by 5 bases and the J gene end by 3 bases; junction bases not matched to a gene: 15. CDR3 residues: CASSPQWSQGAGKNIQYF. In DNA form, the CDR3 reads TGTGCCAGCAGCCCCCAATGGAGTCAGGGGGCAGGCAAAAACATTCAGTACTTC.

The CDR3 loop is CASSARTSFPGELFF. The CDR3 DNA follows: TGTGCCAGCAGCGCCCGGACTAGTTTTCCCGGGGAGCTGTTTTTT. This rearrangement joins TRBV7-9 to TRBJ2-2, with 7 bases identical to TRBD2. The V segment lost 5 bases and the J segment 6 bases; nucleotides outside the gene matches: 9. The germline V gene has CDR1 SEHNR and CDR2 FQNEAQ (reference sequence). The CDR3 spans 15 residues.

The V and J genes are TRBV7-9 and TRBJ1-1; tentatively, D is TRBD1 (5 bases). The CDR3 covers 13 residues. Trimming took off 5 bases at V and 5 bases at J, with 12 bases between the two ends. Germline values: CDR1 SEHNR, CDR2 FQNEAQ (reference sequence). For the CDR3, the DNA is TGTGCCAGCAGCCGTATTACAGGTACTGAAGCTTTCTTT. As protein: CASSRITGTEAFF.

The chain couples TRBV5-1 to TRBJ2-2; 7 bases line up with TRBD2. Germline CDR1 reads SGHRS; CDR2 reads YFSETQ. This CDR3 contains 18 residues. V lost 2 bases, J lost 6 bases, and 16 bases stayed unmatched. CDR3 in amino acids: CASSFGASGRFTAGELFF. Here the CDR3 DNA reads TGCGCCAGCAGCTTTGGGGCTAGCGGTCGGTTTACGGCCGGGGAGCTGTTTTTT.

The CDR3 sequence: CAWSGQAEQYF. The CDR3 DNA sequence: TGTGCCTGGAGTGGACAGGCTGAGCAGTACTTC. The rearrangement joins TRBV30 to TRBJ2-7, with a weak D call TRBD1 (6 bases). The V end lost 1 base, the J end lost 7 bases, and 8 bases lay between the germline ends. The CDR3 loop spans 11 amino acids. The germline V gene has CDR1 GTSNPN and CDR2 SVGIG (reference sequence).

This clone has just one count. The rearrangement uses TRBV15 and TRBJ1-2; D not certain. Per the germline V gene, CDR1 is LNHNV and CDR2 is YYDKDF (reference sequence). The V end was cut by 3 bases, the J end by 1 base, with 6 bases between. This CDR3 is built from 13 residues. CDR3 in amino acids: CATSSGVNYGYTF. CDR3 in DNA: TGTGCCACCAGCAGCGGGGTTAACTATGGCTACACCTTC.

The rearrangement links TRBV21-1 to TRBJ1-1; the table calls TRBD1, which could not be checked here. TRBV21-1 is a listed pseudogene. The CDR3 covers 18 residues. CDR3 residues: CASSRSPGTKPSPSEAFF. CDR3 sequence (DNA): TGTGCCAGCAGCCGATCTCCAGGAACCAAACCCTCCCCATCTGAAGCTTTCTTT.

The chain has TRBV2 and TRBJ1-4; 8 bases map to TRBD1. The CDR3 is 15 residues long. The trim removed 4 bases at V and 8 bases at J, leaving 9 bases unmatched. Germline CDR1 is SNHLY and CDR2 is FYNNEI. In nucleotides, the CDR3 is TGTGCCAGCAGTGTTTCAGGGGGCGCGAGGGAAAAACTGTTTTTT. Translating it yields CASSVSGGAREKLFF. The complete variable domain, with remaining parts taken from reference TRBV2 and TRBJ1-4, reads EPEVTQTPSHQVTQMGQEVILRCVPISNHLYFYWYRQILGQKVEFLVSFYNNEISEKSEIFDDQFSVERPDGSNFTLKIRSTKLEDSAMYFCASSVSGGAREKLFFGSGTQLSVL.

V gene TRBV30 combines with J gene TRBJ2-5; weak D call: TRBD1 (5 bases). Trimming shortened V by 1 base and J by 5 bases, and 8 bases separated the two germline ends. The CDR3 is 12 residues long. The germline V gene encodes CDR1 GTSNPN and CDR2 SVGIG (reference sequence). The CDR3 is CAWSGRAETQYF. DNA for the CDR3: TGTGCCTGGAGTGGCAGGGCGGAGACCCAGTACTTC.

The chain joins TRBV5-1 to TRBJ2-2; 8 bases line up with TRBD1. The germline V gene has CDR1 SGHRS and CDR2 YFSETQ. J was trimmed by 6 bases and V by 6 bases; bases with no gene match: 7. The length of the CDR3 is 14 residues. CDR3 sequence: CASNSGGRAGELFF. In DNA, the CDR3 is TGCGCCAGCAACTCAGGGGGCCGCGCCGGGGAGCTGTTTTTT.

The CDR3 coding sequence is TGTGCCAGCAGCCAACTACGGGGGGAAGCTTTCTTT. This codes for CASSQLRGEAFF. J is TRBJ1-1 and V is TRBV7-2; weak D call: TRBD1 (5 bases). The length of the CDR3 is 12 residues. Per the germline V gene, CDR1 is SGHTA and CDR2 is FQGNSA. V lost 5 bases to trimming and J lost 8 bases, with 12 bases between them.

Details on this clone: Other DNA sequences in this sample translate to the same CDR3. V is TRBV18 and J is TRBJ2-7; perhaps TRBD2 as D (5 bases). This CDR3 comprises 14 residues. Trimming took 2 bases from V and 0 from J, leaving 8 bases between them. Germline V gives CDR1 KGHSH, CDR2 LQKENI. The CDR3 nucleotides are TGTGCCAGCTCACCAGCGGGCGGCTCCTACGAGCAGTACTTC. This gives the protein CASSPAGGSYEQYF.

The chain carries TRBV11-1 and TRBJ1-1; 8 bases align to TRBD1. The CDR3 sequence is 15 residues long. Trimming removed 5 bases from V and 7 bases from J; junction bases left unmatched: 12. Germline V gene lookup returns CDR1 SGHAT and CDR2 FQDESV (reference sequence). The chain's CDR3 is CASSIISRGLHEAFF. The CDR3 nucleotides read TGTGCCAGCAGCATTATTTCCAGGGGGCTGCATGAAGCTTTCTTT.

This clone was detected once. The chain recombines TRBV15 with TRBJ1-1; maybe TRBD1 (5 bases). Looked up from germline, CDR1 is LNHNV and CDR2 is YYDKDF (reference sequence). This CDR3 has 14 amino acids. V was pared by 0 bases and J by 9 bases, with 14 bases between. CDR3 sequence (DNA): TGTGCCACCAGCAGAGATAAGGGGCCGGCTAAAGCTTTCTTT. As protein: CATSRDKGPAKAFF.

V and J are TRBV28 and TRBJ2-5; 11 bases fit TRBD2. Germline-derived CDR1 and CDR2 are MDHEN and SYDVKM. The V and J ends lost 2 bases and 2 bases, in that order; junction bases with no gene match: 4. This CDR3 spans 16 amino acids. CDR3 sequence reads: CASSLGIAGGQETQYF. The CDR3 bases are TGTGCCAGCAGTTTAGGTATAGCGGGGGGGCAAGAGACCCAGTACTTC.

The V gene is TRBV6-1, the J gene TRBJ2-2, with D possibly being TRBD2 (5 bases). CDR3 length: 13 amino acids. Germline assignment: CDR1 MNHNS and CDR2 SASEGT. V was cut by 6 bases and J by 2 bases, with 7 bases left in between. Here the CDR3 DNA reads TGTGCCAGCAGGACTACAAACACCGGGGAGCTGTTTTTT. Amino acids: CASRTTNTGELFF.

The CDR3: CASQTGEGYGYTF. CDR3 in DNA: TGTGCCAGCCAGACAGGGGAGGGGTATGGCTACACCTTC. The chain joins TRBV2 to TRBJ1-2, with 8 bases matching TRBD1. This CDR3 has 13 residues. CDR1 and CDR2 (germline): SNHLY, FYNNEI. Trimming at V came to 8 bases and at J to 5 bases, leaving 7 bases not matched to a gene.

The gene calls are TRBV29-1 and TRBJ1-2; TRBD1 matches at 9 bases. The germline V gene encodes CDR1 SQVTM and CDR2 ANQGSEA. The CDR3 consists of 16 residues. The V gene end was trimmed by 7 bases and the J gene end by 7 bases; junction bases not matched to a gene: 19. CDR3 sequence (DNA): TGCAGCGCTGCTCCCGGGACAGGGCCCCTAGCGGGTGGCTACACCTTC. This codes for CSAAPGTGPLAGGYTF.

This rearrangement joins TRBV2 to TRBJ2-5, with D possibly matching TRBD1 (5 bases). V gave up 7 bases and J gave up 5 bases, with 14 bases separating them. Germline lookup yields CDR1 SNHLY and CDR2 FYNNEI. This CDR3 spans 13 amino acids. Here the CDR3 reads CASIPRVYETQYF. In nucleotides, the CDR3 is TGTGCCAGCATACCCAGGGTATATGAGACCCAGTACTTC.

This clone was detected once. This chain joins TRBV2 and TRBJ1-1, with D possibly matching TRBD1 (5 bases). V was cut by 11 bases and J by 3 bases, with 16 bases left in between. CDR3 length: 13 amino acids. Looked up from germline, CDR1 is SNHLY and CDR2 is FYNNEI. This CDR3 reads CAAGQGSYTEAFF. CDR3 bases: TGTGCCGCAGGGCAGGGTAGCTACACTGAAGCTTTCTTT.

The chain employs TRBV9 and TRBJ2-3, with 7 bases aligning to TRBD2. This CDR3 has 16 amino acids. CDR1 is SGDLS and CDR2 is YYNGEE in the germline V gene. Trimming at V came to 0 bases and at J to 4 bases, leaving 8 bases not matched to a gene. The CDR3 region is CASSVDGEGLADTQYF. The CDR3 region has the DNA TGTGCCAGCAGCGTAGATGGGGAGGGATTGGCAGATACGCAGTATTTT.

This clone was observed once. The CDR3 nucleotides read TGCGCCAGCAGCCCCCGCTGGCTAGCCACAGATACGCAGTATTTT. Translating it yields CASSPRWLATDTQYF. This sequence joins TRBV4-1 and TRBJ2-3; tentative D call: TRBD2 (5 bases). Germline V gene data show CDR1 as MGHRA and CDR2 as YSYEKL. There are 15 residues in the CDR3. V gave up 4 bases and J gave up 2 bases, with 13 bases separating them.

This chain joins TRBV28 and TRBJ1-5; no clear D. The CDR3 contains 14 residues. CDR1 MDHEN and CDR2 SYDVKM come from the germline V gene. V was shortened by 3 bases and J by 7 bases, with 13 bases between the two germline ends. Here the CDR3 DNA reads TGTGCCAGCAGTTTTAGAGGGATCAGGCAGCCCCAGCATTTT. Its translation: CASSFRGIRQPQHF.

The chain uses TRBV6-1 and TRBJ2-3; 8 bases fit TRBD2. The junction had 11 bases not matched to a gene; V was cut back by 7 bases and J by 5 bases. The CDR3 contains 15 residues. The V gene's germline CDR1 is MNHNS and CDR2 SASEGT. CDR3 DNA sequence: TGTGCCAGCACCAACCTGGCGGGGGGCAGAGATACGCAGTATTTT. Translation: CASTNLAGGRDTQYF.

The chain couples TRBV18 to TRBJ2-7; D is perhaps TRBD2 (6 bases). The germline V gene encodes CDR1 KGHSH and CDR2 LQKENI. The CDR3 has 14 residues. Trimming pared 4 bases from V and 2 bases from J, leaving 12 bases between. CDR3 sequence reads: CASSRLGPTYEQYF. The CDR3 nucleotides are TGTGCCAGCTCACGACTAGGCCCGACCTACGAGCAGTACTTC.

This chain connects TRBV7-2 to TRBJ2-1; D might be TRBD2 (6 bases). Germline lookup yields CDR1 SGHTA and CDR2 FQGNSA. The CDR3 contains 14 residues. V was trimmed by 0 bases and J by 8 bases, leaving 11 bases between them. CDR3 residues: CASSLALARDEQFF. The CDR3 nucleotides are TGTGCCAGCAGCTTAGCACTAGCACGGGATGAGCAGTTCTTC.